Below, 18 T cell receptor beta chains from the same sample are listed, as sequenced in a study of control samples from healthy donors and cancer patients. Sequenced by immunoSEQ multiplex PCR; TCRdb stores in-frame clones only, minus some. In the table there are roughly 52,000 clones, almost 96% of which are singletons. Material for sequencing was blood. Receptor source: a woman in her thirties in good health.

This clone was seen once. V and J are TRBV24-1 and TRBJ2-7, with a possible D match to TRBD2 (6 bases). Trimming took 6 bases from V and 4 from J, leaving 12 bases between them. The CDR3 spans 13 residues. Per the germline V gene, CDR1 is KGHDR and CDR2 is SFDVKD. CDR3 sequence (DNA): TGTGCCACCAGTAAAAGTGGGACTTACGAGCAGTACTTC. As protein: CATSKSGTYEQYF.

CDR3 region: CASSPPGRGTNEKLFF. In DNA, the CDR3 is TGTGCCAGCAGTCCTCCGGGGAGGGGCACTAATGAAAAACTGTTTTTT. J is TRBJ1-4 and V is TRBV28; D may be TRBD1 (5 bases). The germline V gene has CDR1 MDHEN and CDR2 SYDVKM. The length of the CDR3 is 16 residues. The V end was cut by 5 bases, the J end by 2 bases, with 15 bases between.

In regard to this clone: Its ends do not fully match the called genes, so a read error is possible. This rearrangement joins TRBV27 to TRBJ2-2; tentative D call: TRBD2 (6 bases). The CDR3 covers 18 residues. Germline CDR1 is MNHEY and CDR2 is SMNVEV (reference sequence). CDR3 sequence (DNA): TGTGCCAGCAGTTCTCCGGGGGTAGGGAGGCCCGGGGACCGGGGAGCTGTTTTT. Its protein is CASSSPGVGRPGDRGAVF.

The chain recombines TRBV2 with TRBJ1-1; TRBD1 might be the D (5 bases). The CDR3 spans 12 residues. Germline V gene lookup returns CDR1 SNHLY and CDR2 FYNNEI. The V and J ends lost 2 bases and 6 bases respectively, with 7 bases between them. The CDR3 DNA sequence: TGTGCCAGCAGTGAACAGGGCTCTGAAGCTTTCTTT. Translated, it gives CASSEQGSEAFF.

The chain employs TRBV20-1 and TRBJ2-7; TRBD2 matches at 10 bases. V gave up 3 bases and J gave up 3 bases; unmatched junction bases: 5. The CDR3 has 14 amino acids. Germline lookup yields CDR1 DFQATT and CDR2 SNEGSKA (reference sequence). The CDR3 here is CSASPLAGIYEQYF. The CDR3, as DNA: TGCAGTGCTAGTCCACTAGCGGGAATCTACGAGCAGTACTTC.

The chain recombines TRBV7-9 with TRBJ2-1; D may be TRBD2 (5 bases). The CDR3 is 15 amino acids. V dropped 1 base and J dropped 8 bases, with 15 bases sitting between them. Per germline, CDR1 SEHNR and CDR2 FQNEAQ (reference sequence). This CDR3 reads CASSLVRLAGDEQFF. The DNA of the CDR3 is TGTGCCAGCAGCTTAGTTAGGCTAGCCGGCGATGAGCAGTTCTTC. Full variable domain (rest looked up from reference TRBV7-9 and TRBJ2-1): DTGVSQNPRHKITKRGQNVTFRCDPISEHNRLYWYRQTLGQGPEFLTYFQNEAQLEKSRLLSDRFSAERPKGSFSTLEIQRTEQGDSAMYLCASSLVRLAGDEQFFGPGTRLTVL.

The chain joins TRBV5-1 to TRBJ2-7; D may be TRBD1 (5 bases). The CDR3 is 14 amino acids. Germline assignment: CDR1 SGHRS and CDR2 YFSETQ. V lost 3 bases to trimming and J lost 0 bases, with 10 bases between them. The CDR3 sequence: CASSYDSVSYEQYF. The CDR3 DNA reads TGCGCCAGCAGCTATGACAGCGTCTCCTACGAGCAGTACTTC.

This clone was seen once. The chain links TRBV14 to TRBJ1-1; D is possibly TRBD1 (5 bases). V was shortened by 0 bases and J by 1 base, with 12 bases between the two germline ends. Germline assignment: CDR1 SGHDN and CDR2 FVKESK. This CDR3 has 16 amino acids. The DNA of the CDR3 is TGTGCCAGCAGCCAAGATCTCCAGGGCTGGAACACTGAAGCTTTCTTT. This gives the protein CASSQDLQGWNTEAFF.

V usage is TRBV9 and J usage is TRBJ2-2; TRBD2 is a possible D gene (5 bases). V shed 0 bases and J shed 7 bases, with 10 bases lying between them. The germline CDR1 and CDR2 sequences are SGDLS and YYNGEE. The CDR3 totals 14 residues. The CDR3 coding sequence is TGTGCCAGCAGCGTAGGCGGAGGCGACGGGGAGCTGTTTTTT. Its protein product is CASSVGGGDGELFF.

The rearrangement joins TRBV6-5 to TRBJ1-4; D gene ambiguous. This CDR3 comprises 14 residues. The V end lost 5 bases, the J end lost 0 bases, and 7 bases lay between the germline ends. Germline values: CDR1 MNHEY, CDR2 SVGAGI. This chain's CDR3 is CASSKPATNEKLFF. For the CDR3, the DNA is TGTGCCAGCAGTAAGCCCGCAACTAATGAAAAACTGTTTTTT.

V is TRBV13 and J is TRBJ2-7; a possible D gene is TRBD2 (6 bases). The CDR3 is 15 amino acids. Per germline, CDR1 PRHDT and CDR2 FYEKMQ (reference sequence). V shed 8 bases and J shed 0 bases, with 17 bases lying between them. The CDR3 here is CASGIGRAPSYEQYF. CDR3 nucleotides: TGTGCCAGCGGGATCGGGAGAGCCCCCTCCTACGAGCAGTACTTC.

V is TRBV6-5 and J is TRBJ2-1, with D unresolved. Looked up from germline, CDR1 is MNHEY and CDR2 is SVGAGI. CDR3 length equals 13 residues. CDR3: CAVARSSYNEQFF. DNA of the CDR3: TGTGCAGTTGCTAGGAGCTCCTACAATGAGCAGTTCTTC.

This clone was counted a single time. Other nucleotide sequences from this sample produce the same CDR3. The V call is TRBV7-8, the J call TRBJ2-3; 9 positions agree with TRBD2. Trimming cost V 5 bases and J 0 bases; bases outside gene matches: 3. CDR1 and CDR2 from the germline V gene are SGHVS and FQNEAQ. The CDR3 runs 15 residues. CDR3 DNA sequence: TGTGCCAGCAGCCTCACTAGCGGGAGCACAGATACGCAGTATTTT. Protein sequence: CASSLTSGSTDTQYF.

CDR3 in DNA: TGTGCCAGTAAAGAGCGGAACACAGATACGCAGTATTTT. Translation: CASKERNTDTQYF. The chain links TRBV19 to TRBJ2-3; possible D gene TRBD2, 5 bases. The CDR3 totals 13 residues. V gave up 7 bases and J gave up 2 bases, with 10 bases separating them. Per the germline V gene, CDR1 is LNHDA and CDR2 is SQIVND (reference sequence).

The CDR3 DNA follows: TGTGCCAGCAGCTTGGGGGATGAAAAACTGTTTTTT. Its protein product is CASSLGDEKLFF. This chain links TRBV5-4 with TRBJ1-4; D ambiguous. The CDR3 is 12 amino acids. Trimming took 0 bases from V and 6 from J, leaving 3 bases between them. The germline V gene has CDR1 SGHNT and CDR2 YYREEE (reference sequence).

The CDR3 coding sequence is TGTGCCAGTAGTATCGGCGGACTAGCGAGAGAGCAGTACTTC. It encodes CASSIGGLAREQYF. This sequence joins TRBV19 and TRBJ2-7; 9 nucleotides agree with TRBD2. The trim removed 3 bases at V and 7 bases at J, leaving 7 bases unmatched. The CDR3 covers 14 residues. In germline, CDR1 is LNHDA, CDR2 SQIVND (reference sequence).

This clone was found once. The rearrangement links TRBV12-3 or TRBV12-4 to TRBJ1-1; a possible D gene is TRBD1 (5 bases). Trimming shortened V by 7 bases and J by 8 bases, and 11 bases separated the two germline ends. The CDR3 has 11 residues. The CDR3 is CASTRRGEAFF. In DNA, the CDR3 is TGTGCCAGCACCAGACGGGGGGAAGCTTTCTTT.

The rearrangement uses TRBV7-3 and TRBJ1-3; TRBD1 is a possible D gene (5 bases). Germline values: CDR1 SGHTA, CDR2 FQGTGA. V dropped 5 bases and J dropped 3 bases, with 8 bases sitting between them. CDR3 length equals 13 residues. The CDR3 loop reads CASSLGGGNTIYF. CDR3 bases: TGTGCCAGCAGCCTTGGGGGTGGAAACACCATATATTTT.